This record looks at one T cell receptor (beta chain) sequence and its context. Its target is unknown. The germline V gene has CDR1 SGDLS and CDR2 YYNGEE. The CDR3 is 13 residues long. V was shortened by 0 bases and J by 6 bases, with 10 bases between the two germline ends. The sample belongs to a study of molecular identifiers for immune sequencing clone quantification. Naive CD8 T cells were picked out by sorting for CD8+CD4-CCR7+CD45RA+. MiXCR, run by TCRdb on the PCR reads, gives a single entry per CDR3 protein. The sample lists under 600,000 distinct CDR3 sequences; 20% to 25% were seen once. The study's findings and limits: Jurkat TCR RNA from one cell was spiked into about a million naive cells, and it was reportedly detectable there. In naive cells, under 1% of molecules belonged to clones above 20 RNA copies, against over 97% in effector cells.

Sequencing input: naive CD8+ T cells from blood, with Jurkat cell RNA spiked in. Subset indicated: FACS-sorted CD8+CD4-CCR7+CD45RA+ naive T cells. The TCR sequence derives from a human donor in good health. Some libraries in this study had Jurkat cell RNA spiked in. The chain combines TRBV9 with TRBJ2-7; the D gene is possibly TRBD2 (7 bases). The CDR3 sequence: CASSVVGGGEQYF. CDR3 DNA: TGTGCCAGCAGCGTAGTAGGGGGGGGCGAGCAGTACTTC.